The 8 T cell receptor beta chains below come from one sample, sequenced in a study of T cell repertoires in cytomegalovirus infection. No antigen has been assigned to these receptors. MiXCR was run by TCRdb on the reads, yielding one entry per CDR3 protein. The repertoire consists of more than 250,000 distinct CDR3 sequences, with more than 20% occurring once and the leading ten covering 13%. The sequenced sample was cultured PBMCs, obtained from culture after CMV antigen stimulation. These receptors were obtained from a human donor in good health (CMV status not recorded). Some clones in this sample may be carry-over from other donors' samples.

A few counts support this clonotype. The V and J genes are TRBV19 and TRBJ1-1; no definite D call. CDR3 size: 12 residues. V shed 7 bases and J shed 8 bases, with 14 bases lying between them. Germline CDR1 and CDR2: LNHDA and SQIVND (reference sequence). CDR3 DNA sequence: TGTGCCAGTAAATCCAGCCTGGCCGAAGCTTTCTTT. Amino acid sequence: CASKSSLAEAFF.

The chain is built from TRBV2 and TRBJ2-7, with 10 bases that match TRBD2. The CDR3 extends over 15 amino acids. J lost 6 bases, V lost 3 bases, and 8 bases had no gene match. Germline-derived CDR1 and CDR2 are SNHLY and FYNNEI. The CDR3 DNA is TGTGCCAGCAGTGATTCAGCGGGAGGGCCTGGCGAGCAGTACTTC. The encoded protein is CASSDSAGGPGEQYF. Combining the CDR3 with reference TRBV2 and TRBJ2-7 gives the whole variable domain EPEVTQTPSHQVTQMGQEVILRCVPISNHLYFYWYRQILGQKVEFLVSFYNNEISEKSEIFDDQFSVERPDGSNFTLKIRSTKLEDSAMYFCASSDSAGGPGEQYFGPGTRLTVT.

This clonotype has a handful of counts. The gene calls are TRBV6-5 and TRBJ2-7; D possibly corresponds to TRBD2 (5 bases). The CDR3 contains 16 residues. Germline CDR1 is MNHEY and CDR2 is SVGAGI. V was trimmed by 0 bases and J by 2 bases, leaving 14 bases between them. In DNA form, the CDR3 reads TGTGCCAGCAGTTACTCGGTTAGCGCGGTGGCCTACGAGCAGTACTTC. It encodes CASSYSVSAVAYEQYF.

The J gene is TRBJ2-7, the V gene TRBV6-6; 9 nucleotides line up with TRBD2. J was trimmed by 3 bases and V by 5 bases; bases with no gene match: 8. The germline V gene encodes CDR1 MNHNY and CDR2 SVGAGI (reference sequence). The CDR3 covers 15 residues. CDR3 DNA sequence: TGTGCCAGCAGTGTTGAAGGACTAGCGAACTACGAGCAGTACTTC. Residues: CASSVEGLANYEQYF.

The CDR3 region is CASSPSRLAGGFEQFF. DNA for the CDR3: TGTGCCAGCAGCCCCTCCCGACTAGCGGGAGGCTTTGAGCAGTTCTTC. The rearrangement uses TRBV11-3 and TRBJ2-1, with 13 bases aligning to TRBD2. Unmatched junction bases numbered 10, after V lost 5 bases and J lost 9 bases. This CDR3 is built from 16 residues. Germline V gene sequence: CDR1 SGHNT, CDR2 YENEEA.

As DNA, the CDR3 is TGTGCCAGCTCACCACCGCCGGACATCGAGAACACCATATATTTT. It encodes CASSPPPDIENTIYF. V gene TRBV18 combines with J gene TRBJ1-3, with D perhaps matching TRBD1 (5 bases). Per germline, CDR1 KGHSH and CDR2 LQKENI. Trimming left V 0 bases short and J 7 bases short, with 13 bases between. This CDR3 has 15 residues.

In this sample, this clonotype turned up many times. This sequence joins TRBV7-2 and TRBJ1-1; 8 positions match TRBD1. The V segment lost 8 bases and the J segment 0 bases; nucleotides outside the gene matches: 2. CDR3 size: 13 residues. Germline loops: CDR1 SGHTA, CDR2 FQGNSA. In DNA form, the CDR3 reads TGTGCCAGCGGGGACAGGCTGAACACTGAAGCTTTCTTT. Translated: CASGDRLNTEAFF.

V and J are TRBV12-3 or TRBV12-4 and TRBJ1-1; weak D call: TRBD1 (5 bases). CDR3 length: 14 amino acids. V was shortened by 0 bases and J by 5 bases, with 10 bases between the two germline ends. The CDR3, as DNA: TGTGCCAGCAGTTTAGCAGGGACCCATACTGAAGCTTTCTTT. Amino acid sequence: CASSLAGTHTEAFF.